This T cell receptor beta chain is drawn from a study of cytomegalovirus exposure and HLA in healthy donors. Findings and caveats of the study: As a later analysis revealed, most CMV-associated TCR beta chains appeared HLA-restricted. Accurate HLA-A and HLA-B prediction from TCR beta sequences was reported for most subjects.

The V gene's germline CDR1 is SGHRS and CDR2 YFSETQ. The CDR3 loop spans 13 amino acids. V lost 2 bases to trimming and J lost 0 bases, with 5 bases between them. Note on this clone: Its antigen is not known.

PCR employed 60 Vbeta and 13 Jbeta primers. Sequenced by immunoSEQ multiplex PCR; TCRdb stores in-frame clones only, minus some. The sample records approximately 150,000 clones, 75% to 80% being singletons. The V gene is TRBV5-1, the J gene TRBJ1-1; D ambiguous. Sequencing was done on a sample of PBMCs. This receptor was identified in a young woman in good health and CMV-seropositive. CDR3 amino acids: CASSLDMNTEAFF. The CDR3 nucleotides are TGCGCCAGCAGCTTAGACATGAACACTGAAGCTTTCTTT.